This T cell receptor (beta chain) is from a study of persistence of HIV-infected CD4 T cells. Study-wide context: Blood samples, up to roughly 200 mL, came from multiple time points, except a couple of leukapheresis donors sampled once.

On this clone itself: Its target is unknown.

An overlapping HIV-1 Gag peptide pool stimulated these cells at approximately 0.91 ug/peptide/mL. Sorting of responding CD4+ T cells relied on upregulated CD40 ligand together with CD69. Anti-CD28/CD49d costimulation, CD40-blocking antibody and enfuvirtide were given to CD8-depleted PBMCs for roughly 19 hours. The immunoSEQ assay was version 4, run in survey mode. Each sample used up to about 1 ug genomic DNA diluted to roughly 10 ng/uL. Repertoires were generated with immunoSEQ multiplex PCR, while TCRdb's copy carries only in-frame clones and drops some. The sample has about 20,000 clones; 65% are singletons. Trimming cost V 3 bases and J 0 bases, with 14 bases left between them. CDR1 is GTSNPN and CDR2 is SVGIG in the germline V gene (reference sequence). This CDR3 is built from 15 residues.

The chain carries TRBV30 and TRBJ1-1; D gene unclear. The clonotype was recovered from an adult woman with HIV who was CMV-seropositive. The sample consisted of CD4+ T cells sorted from PBMCs after 18-hour stimulation, taken from a patient who received antiretroviral therapy. The CDR3 DNA follows: TGTGCCTGGAGCCGCGGTAAAAGAATGAACACTGAAGCTTTCTTT. Translated, it gives CAWSRGKRMNTEAFF.